This is a list of T cell receptor beta chains from one sample in a study of blood T cell repertoires in COVID-19. The table came from immunoSEQ multiplex PCR; TCRdb's copy has only in-frame clones and leaves some out. The table records over 250,000 clones, around 86% of them present only once. The sequenced sample consisted of peripheral blood. The receptors derive from a woman aged 40 to 50 who had recovered from COVID-19. CDR3s leave out the opening cysteine and the closing phenylalanine or tryptophan. Some rows mark clone size as missing; the rest say once, few, many or name a class of expanded clone.

clone_size	j_call	v_call	cdr3_aa
few	TRBJ1-3	TRBV7-2	ASSPQGGGNTIY
NA	TRBJ2-7	TRBV18	ASSPQGGVSYEQY
NA	TRBJ1-1	TRBV2	ASSEPPPTGDTEAF
NA	TRBJ2-3	TRBV29-1	SVGLAGDGTDTQY
many	TRBJ1-1	TRBV7-8	ASSFDVTGEAF
NA	TRBJ2-7	TRBV11-2	ASRPIRRGGSYEQY
NA	TRBJ1-2	TRBV7-2	ASGNRGHFGGYT
NA	TRBJ2-4	TRBV25-1	ASSEYPGGSYIQY
once	TRBJ1-2	TRBV4-3	ASSQDTGGYYGYT
once	TRBJ1-4	TRBV10-3	AISEQGINEKLF
NA	TRBJ2-5	TRBV4-3	ASSQASGGRETQY
NA	TRBJ1-1	TRBV11-2	ASSPEWAEAF
NA	TRBJ1-4	TRBV15	ATSTPGQGHEKLF
NA	TRBJ1-6	TRBV30	AWSVAGRSPLH
NA	TRBJ1-2	TRBV2	ASSEAGTFGGYT
NA	TRBJ2-7	TRBV7-9	ASRDLGQGYEQY
NA	TRBJ2-3	TRBV15	ATSRDGTVASTDTQY
NA	TRBJ1-2	TRBV9	ASSAGDSNYGYT
NA	TRBJ1-2	TRBV6-5	ASSYGLPNYGYT
NA	TRBJ2-7	TRBV5-1	ASSSAGGPDYEQY
few	TRBJ2-2	TRBV7-8	ASSKQGEATGELF
NA	TRBJ2-4	TRBV15	ATSRGGDNIQY
NA	TRBJ2-1	TRBV3-1/TRBV3-2	ASSQDWTGQF
NA	TRBJ1-1	TRBV6-2/TRBV6-3	ASSRDRAIWNTEAF
once	TRBJ1-4	TRBV10-3	AITTGINEKLF
NA	TRBJ2-1	TRBV4-3	ASSQDLLLAGVGSYNEQF
NA	TRBJ2-2	TRBV5-1	ASSLRQGGHGELF
NA	TRBJ1-5	TRBV5-5	ASSLGDRGHPGPQH
NA	TRBJ2-7	TRBV6-5	ASSTGQGPYEQY
NA	TRBJ1-1	TRBV18	ASSLGQEMNTEAF
NA	TRBJ1-2	TRBV6-2/TRBV6-3	ASSYLAVKGYT
NA	TRBJ1-2	TRBV29-1	SGGTDYGYT
NA	TRBJ1-2	TRBV3-1/TRBV3-2	ASSQPPAGYT
NA	TRBJ2-3	TRBV10-2	ASSDKERRRQGDTQY
NA	TRBJ1-2	TRBV29-1	SVEAAGGGYT
NA	TRBJ1-1	TRBV5-1	ASSPQGMNTEAF
few	TRBJ2-7	TRBV18	ASSPYSGGTYEQY
NA	TRBJ1-2	TRBV2	ASSEGRAYYGYT
NA	TRBJ2-7	TRBV4-1	ASSQGLVGLAGEQY
NA	TRBJ2-4	TRBV3-1/TRBV3-2	ASSRLAGGLGKNIQY
NA	TRBJ1-2	TRBV10-3	AISGVGGGYT
NA	TRBJ2-2	TRBV10-3	AITRGAATGELF
once	TRBJ2-7	TRBV2	ASSGTGWDYEQY
NA	TRBJ2-7	TRBV29-1	SVELGKGFEQY
few	TRBJ1-1	TRBV2	ASSRPVDTEAF
NA	TRBJ2-3	TRBV30	AWTRGSTDTQY
NA	TRBJ1-2	TRBV20-1	SATGGGGYT